Described below is a single T cell receptor beta chain sequence and its context. This specimen comes from a study of blood T cell repertoires in COVID-19. CDR1 is LGHDT, CDR2 YNNKEL, per germline (reference sequence). CDR3 length: 14 amino acids. Trimming took off 0 bases at V and 10 bases at J, with 10 bases between the two ends. Sequencing used immunoSEQ multiplex PCR; TCRdb keeps in-frame clones, though not all of them. Here the sample spans about 300,000 clones, less than 85% being singletons. The source of this sequence is a woman aged 45-65 years who had recovered from COVID-19. The sample consisted of PBMCs or T cells enriched from blood (not recorded which). The chain couples TRBV3-1 (or the pseudogene TRBV3-2) to TRBJ1-6; D remains ambiguous. Here the CDR3 reads CASSQDYGLSPLHF. The CDR3 DNA reads TGTGCCAGCAGCCAAGATTACGGACTATCACCCCTCCACTTT.